The 14 T cell receptor beta chains in this list originate from one sample, sequenced in a study of blood T cell repertoires in COVID-19 (dated by TCRdb to 2019 to 2021). Library construction relied on the immunoSEQ multiplex PCR assay. Entries here come from immuneACCESS through TCRdb and include only in-frame sequences with V and J called. Some clones fail to appear in such tables; in the studies checked, an unresolved V gene covers under half of the shortfall, and the cause of the remainder is unknown. The sample records some 150,000 clones, approximately 84% of which are singletons. Of the sample, about 5.1% falls within the top ten clones. The sample comprised peripheral blood. The origin of the receptors is a human donor in a cohort sampled during active COVID-19.

The chain employs TRBV7-8 and TRBJ2-3, with 8 bases aligning to TRBD2. With 3 bases clipped from V and 0 bases from J, the junction kept 5 bases outside the gene matches. The CDR3 extends over 16 amino acids. Germline CDR1 and CDR2: SGHVS and FQNEAQ. The CDR3 loop is CASSFTSGGSTDTQYF. The DNA for the CDR3 is TGTGCCAGCAGCTTTACTAGCGGAGGGAGCACAGATACGCAGTATTTT.

This clone has more than one count but fewer than ten. The chain couples TRBV9 to TRBJ2-1; maybe TRBD2 (5 bases). This CDR3 spans 15 amino acids. Germline CDR1 is SGDLS and CDR2 is YYNGEE. Trimming took off 4 bases at V and 0 bases at J, with 11 bases between the two ends. CDR3 nucleotide sequence: TGTGCCAGCAGCCCCACGGGGAGCTCCTACAATGAGCAGTTCTTC. This encodes CASSPTGSSYNEQFF.

The chain combines TRBV7-9 with TRBJ2-1; a weak D match, TRBD2 (5 bases). The CDR3 contains 17 residues. Deletions cut 5 bases from V and 7 bases from J, with 24 bases between. The germline gives CDR1 SEHNR, CDR2 FQNEAQ (reference sequence). The CDR3 spells CASSDPPSSYVRNEQFF. As DNA, the CDR3 is TGTGCCAGCAGCGATCCCCCTAGCTCGTACGTCCGGAATGAGCAGTTCTTC. The full variable domain, rest sourced from reference TRBV7-9 and TRBJ2-1, is DTGVSQNPRHKITKRGQNVTFRCDPISEHNRLYWYRQTLGQGPEFLTYFQNEAQLEKSRLLSDRFSAERPKGSFSTLEIQRTEQGDSAMYLCASSDPPSSYVRNEQFFGPGTRLTVL.

This chain uses TRBV27 with TRBJ2-7; no reliable D call. This CDR3 spans 16 amino acids. CDR1 is MNHEY, CDR2 SMNVEV, per germline (reference sequence). Trimming took off 3 bases at V and 2 bases at J, with 17 bases between the two ends. CDR3 loop: CASSFLLSNPTYEQYF. CDR3 in DNA: TGTGCCAGCAGTTTTTTATTGTCTAACCCAACCTACGAGCAGTACTTC.

This chain connects TRBV2 to TRBJ1-5; D gene unclear. Germline V lookup: CDR1 SNHLY, CDR2 FYNNEI. Trimming pared 2 bases from V and 1 base from J, leaving 6 bases between. CDR3 length equals 14 residues. Here the CDR3 DNA reads TGTGCCAGCAGTGAATGGGCCAGCAATCAGCCCCAGCATTTT. Translating it yields CASSEWASNQPQHF.

The chain combines TRBV19 with TRBJ2-1, with a tentative D call TRBD1 (6 bases). CDR1 LNHDA and CDR2 SQIVND come from the germline V gene (reference sequence). Trimming pared 9 bases from V and 5 bases from J, leaving 23 bases between. The CDR3 sequence is 16 residues long. The CDR3 DNA follows: TGTGCCAGCAGTCCGAATACAGGGCTCATCAACAATGAGCAGTTCTTC. It specifies CASSPNTGLINNEQFF.

This chain connects TRBV7-8 to TRBJ2-3, with TRBD2 identical over 7 bases. There are 19 residues in the CDR3. Trimming removed 1 base from V and 2 bases from J; junction bases left unmatched: 15. Germline-derived CDR1 and CDR2 are SGHVS and FQNEAQ. The CDR3 bases are TGTGCCAGCAGCTTAGGTCCCGGATTATGGGGGGGGGACACAGATACGCAGTATTTT. It specifies CASSLGPGLWGGDTDTQYF.

The rearrangement uses TRBV30 and TRBJ1-1; no firm D call. V was trimmed by 2 bases and J by 5 bases, leaving 12 bases between them. CDR1 is GTSNPN, CDR2 SVGIG, per germline (reference sequence). The CDR3 sequence is 13 residues long. Written as DNA, the CDR3 is TGTGCCTGGAGTAGCGGAAAAGGGACTGAAGCTTTCTTT. Translation gives CAWSSGKGTEAFF.

This chain links TRBV5-1 with TRBJ2-1; 8 bases map to TRBD1. The CDR3 runs to 17 residues. The V segment lost 0 bases and the J segment 7 bases; nucleotides outside the gene matches: 12. Per germline, CDR1 SGHRS and CDR2 YFSETQ. The CDR3 sequence: CASSLGFGAGGQNEQFF. CDR3 nucleotides: TGCGCCAGCAGCTTGGGATTCGGGGCAGGGGGCCAGAATGAGCAGTTCTTC.

This rearrangement joins TRBV7-2 to TRBJ2-3, with 8 bases that match TRBD2. This CDR3 has 15 residues. CDR1 SGHTA and CDR2 FQGNSA come from the germline V gene. The V gene end was trimmed by 2 bases and the J gene end by 0 bases; junction bases not matched to a gene: 1. This CDR3 is CASSLRGGSTDTQYF. The CDR3 bases are TGTGCCAGCAGCTTACGGGGGGGAAGCACAGATACGCAGTATTTT.

This clone was seen just once. The chain uses TRBV10-3 and TRBJ1-2, with D possibly being TRBD1 (6 bases). V lost 8 bases, J lost 0 bases, and 16 bases lay in between. The V gene's germline CDR1 is ENHRY and CDR2 SYGVKD. The CDR3 totals 15 residues. CDR3 bases: TGTGCCATCCGCTTATCTTCAGGGGCTAACTATGGCTACACCTTC. This codes for CAIRLSSGANYGYTF.

V and J are TRBV6-5 and TRBJ2-7; TRBD1 might be the D (6 bases). Germline lookup yields CDR1 MNHEY and CDR2 SVGAGI. There are 13 residues in the CDR3. V was trimmed by 6 bases and J by 6 bases, leaving 15 bases between them. For the CDR3, the DNA is TGTGCCAGCAGACGTCAAGACAGGTCCGAGCAGTACTTC. Amino acids: CASRRQDRSEQYF.

This chain uses TRBV7-6 with TRBJ2-3; possibly TRBD1 for D (5 bases). The V end was cut by 1 base, the J end by 3 bases, with 5 bases between. The germline V gene has CDR1 SGHVS and CDR2 FNYEAQ. This CDR3 is built from 13 residues. DNA for the CDR3: TGTGCCAGCAGCTTAGGACAGACAGATACGCAGTATTTT. Protein product: CASSLGQTDTQYF.

CDR3 sequence: CASSTWTGGISGNTIYF. The CDR3 DNA is TGTGCCAGCAGCACCTGGACAGGGGGAATTTCTGGAAACACCATATATTTT. The chain uses TRBV11-2 and TRBJ1-3, with 10 bases lining up with TRBD1. Trimming took 5 bases from V and 1 from J; bases not matched to a gene: 8. CDR3 length: 17 amino acids. Germline lookup yields CDR1 SGHAT and CDR2 FQNNGV.